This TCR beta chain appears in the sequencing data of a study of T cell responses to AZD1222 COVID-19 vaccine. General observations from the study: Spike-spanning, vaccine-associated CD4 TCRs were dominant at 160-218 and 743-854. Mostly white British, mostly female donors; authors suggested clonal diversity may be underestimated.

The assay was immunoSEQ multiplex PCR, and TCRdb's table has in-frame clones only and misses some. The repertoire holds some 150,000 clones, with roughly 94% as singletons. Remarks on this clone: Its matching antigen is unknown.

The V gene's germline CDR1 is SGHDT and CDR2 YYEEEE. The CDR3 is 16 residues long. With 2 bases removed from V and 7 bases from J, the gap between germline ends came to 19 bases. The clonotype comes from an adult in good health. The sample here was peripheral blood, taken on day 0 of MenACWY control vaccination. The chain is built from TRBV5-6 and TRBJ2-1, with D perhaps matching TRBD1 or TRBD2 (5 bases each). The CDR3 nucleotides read TGTGCCAGCAGCTTCCAACAGCGTCCGAGGGGAAATGAGCAGTTCTTC. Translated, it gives CASSFQQRPRGNEQFF.